This T cell receptor (beta chain) is drawn from a study of OX40 agonist ivuxolimab in advanced cancers. Profiling relied on immunoSEQ multiplex PCR, and the TCRdb table lists in-frame clones only, not all of them. The repertoire holds under 95,000 clones, with about four fifths as singletons. As concerns this clone: Germline is not matched at one junction end, which may reflect a read error.

The germline CDR1 and CDR2 sequences are GTSNPN and SVGIG (reference sequence). This CDR3 region has 11 residues. This specimen was CD4+ or CD8+ T cells sorted from blood, taken in a trial of the OX40 agonist ivuxolimab. The sequence came from an adult with an advanced solid tumor such as melanoma, head and neck, liver or kidney cancer. This chain connects TRBV30 to TRBJ2-3; D gene uncertain. CDR3 nucleotide sequence: TGTGTCTGGAGTAGGCCAGATACGCAGTATTTT. Translated, it gives CVWSRPDTQYF. The full variable domain, rest sourced from reference TRBV30 and TRBJ2-3, is SQTIHQWPATLVQPVGSPLSLECTVEGTSNPNLYWYRQAAGRGLQLLFYSVGIGQISSEVPQNLSASRPQDRQFILSSKKLLLSDSGFYLCVWSRPDTQYFGPGTRLTVL.